The 27 T cell receptor beta chains listed next were all sequenced from one sample in a study of shared clonotypes between healthy human individuals. The data were produced by immunoSEQ multiplex PCR, yet TCRdb's version contains in-frame clones alone and is incomplete. There are more than 550,000 clones in the sample; 90% occur only once, and 30% to 40% lies in the top ten. The sequenced sample was memory CD8+ T cells from PBMCs. The subset was: CD45RO+ cells pooled with CCR7-negative TemRA cells. These receptors all come from a man between 18 and 35 years old in good health. Some clones in this sample may be carry-over from other donors' samples.

The chain's CDR3 is CASSATGGWIETQYF. The DNA of the CDR3 is TGTGCCAGCAGCGCAACGGGGGGTTGGATCGAGACCCAGTACTTC. The chain carries TRBV5-6 and TRBJ2-5, with 7 bases aligning to TRBD2. The CDR3 totals 15 residues. The ends lost 4 bases at V and 5 bases at J; junction bases unmatched: 11. Looked up from germline, CDR1 is SGHDT and CDR2 is YYEEEE.

The J gene is TRBJ1-2, the V gene TRBV5-1; D remains ambiguous. From germline, CDR1 is SGHRS and CDR2 YFSETQ. The CDR3 spans 12 residues. V lost 3 bases and J lost 8, with 11 bases in between. CDR3 amino acids: CASSSDSQGYTF. The DNA of the CDR3 is TGCGCCAGCAGCTCAGATTCTCAGGGCTACACCTTC. The whole variable domain, remainder taken from reference TRBV5-1 and TRBJ1-2, is KAGVTQTPRYLIKTRGQQVTLSCSPISGHRSVSWYQQTPGQGLQFLFEYFSETQRNKGNFPGRFSGRQFSNSRSEMNVSTLELGDSALYLCASSSDSQGYTFGSGTRLTVV.

As concerns this clone: Additional DNA sequences in this sample encode the identical CDR3. CDR3 in DNA: TGTGCCAGCAGCTTGTCCACCGGGGAGCTGTTTTTT. Translated, it gives CASSLSTGELFF. The chain links TRBV5-4 to TRBJ2-2; D gene unclear. CDR3 length equals 12 residues. Germline V CDR1 and CDR2: SGHNT, YYREEE (reference sequence). The V end lost 1 base, the J end lost 4 bases, and 2 bases lay between the germline ends.

The chain employs TRBV11-2 and TRBJ2-5; no reliable D call. Germline lookup yields CDR1 SGHAT and CDR2 FQNNGV. The CDR3 is made up of 15 amino acids. The V and J ends lost 1 base and 0 bases respectively, with 9 bases between them. In DNA form, the CDR3 reads TGTGCCAGCAGCTTAGTACGGTACTACCAAGAGACCCAGTACTTC. This gives the protein CASSLVRYYQETQYF.

A remark on this clone: One junction end does not reproduce the germline sequence, and a read error may be involved. The DNA of the CDR3 is TGTGCCAGCAGTTACTCGGAAGTGGGGACCAGGGACTTC. Encoded protein: CASSYSEVGTRDF. This chain links TRBV6-5 with TRBJ2-7; the D call may be TRBD1 or TRBD2 (5 bases each). CDR3 length: 13 residues. CDR1 is MNHEY, CDR2 SVGAGI, per germline.

The J gene is TRBJ2-7, the V gene TRBV7-8; 12 bases are shared with TRBD1. CDR1 and CDR2 (germline): SGHVS, FQNEAQ. This CDR3 comprises 15 residues. The V and J ends lost 5 bases and 4 bases, in that order; junction bases with no gene match: 6. CDR3 residues: CASSLRDRGLYEQYF. CDR3 bases: TGTGCCAGCAGCCTGAGGGACAGGGGGCTGTACGAGCAGTACTTC.

The rearrangement links TRBV30 to TRBJ2-2, with 8 bases identical to TRBD1. With V trimmed by 4 bases and J by 10 bases, 5 bases remained unmatched. Germline V gives CDR1 GTSNPN, CDR2 SVGIG (reference sequence). The CDR3 has 12 amino acids. The DNA of the CDR3 is TGTGCCTGGACGCAGGGGGCGCAGGAGCTGTTTTTT. Protein sequence: CAWTQGAQELFF. The whole variable domain, remainder taken from reference TRBV30 and TRBJ2-2, is SQTIHQWPATLVQPVGSPLSLECTVEGTSNPNLYWYRQAAGRGLQLLFYSVGIGQISSEVPQNLSASRPQDRQFILSSKKLLLSDSGFYLCAWTQGAQELFFGEGSRLTVL.

This sequence joins TRBV19 and TRBJ2-1, with TRBD2 matching 7 bases. J lost 8 bases, V lost 1 base, and 8 bases had no gene match. This CDR3 contains 15 residues. Germline CDR1 reads LNHDA; CDR2 reads SQIVND (reference sequence). CDR3 sequence (DNA): TGTGCCAGTAGTATAGGGTTAGGCGGGAGCTATGAGCAGTTCTTC. Amino acids: CASSIGLGGSYEQFF.

The chain recombines TRBV25-1 with TRBJ2-1, with 7 bases lining up with TRBD2. This CDR3 region has 13 residues. V shed 8 bases and J 4 bases; nucleotides not matched to a gene: 5. The V gene's germline CDR1 is MGHDK and CDR2 SYGVNS. DNA of the CDR3: TGTGCCAGCGGGCCTAGCGGTTACAATGAGCAGTTCTTC. The encoded protein is CASGPSGYNEQFF.

This clone was seen just once. This chain joins TRBV25-1 and TRBJ2-1; the match to TRBD1 covers 7 bases. Looked up from germline, CDR1 is MGHDK and CDR2 is SYGVNS. V dropped 2 bases and J dropped 2; count of bases not matched to a gene: 3. The CDR3 totals 15 residues. The CDR3 reads CASSEPGTAYNEQFF. The CDR3, as DNA: TGTGCCAGCAGTGAACCCGGGACAGCCTACAATGAGCAGTTCTTC.

V and J are TRBV7-9 and TRBJ2-6; no definite D call. Germline lookup yields CDR1 SEHNR and CDR2 FQNEAQ (reference sequence). Trimming pared 1 base from V and 0 bases from J, leaving 7 bases between. The CDR3 covers 16 residues. This CDR3 reads CASSLGSSSGANVLTF. CDR3 nucleotides: TGTGCCAGCAGCTTAGGTAGCAGCTCTGGGGCCAACGTCCTGACTTTC.

Comments on this clone: This sample includes further DNA sequences coding for the same CDR3. The gene calls are TRBV10-3 and TRBJ2-7; D gene ambiguous. Trimming removed 0 bases from V and 4 bases from J, with 4 bases in between. This CDR3 has 12 residues. The germline gives CDR1 ENHRY, CDR2 SYGVKD. CDR3 protein: CAISESTYEQYF. CDR3 in DNA: TGTGCCATCAGTGAGTCGACTTACGAGCAGTACTTC.

The genes are TRBV5-4 and TRBJ2-1; 8 bases are shared with TRBD1. The J segment lost 4 bases and the V segment lost 3 bases, leaving 6 bases of the junction unmatched. There are 15 residues in the CDR3. Per the germline V gene, CDR1 is SGHNT and CDR2 is YYREEE (reference sequence). CDR3 protein: CASSSRDRPYNEQFF. The CDR3 bases are TGTGCCAGCAGCTCCCGGGACAGGCCATACAATGAGCAGTTCTTC.

V and J are TRBV25-1 and TRBJ2-1, with 9 positions matching TRBD2. With V trimmed by 3 bases and J by 9 bases, 9 bases remained unmatched. The germline gives CDR1 MGHDK, CDR2 SYGVNS. CDR3 length: 15 residues. The CDR3 bases are TGTGCCAGCAGTGAGTCACTAGCGGGCACTAGTGAGCAGTTCTTC. This codes for CASSESLAGTSEQFF.

This clone has a single count. The chain couples TRBV11-1 to TRBJ1-1, with D possibly matching TRBD1 (6 bases). Trimming took off 8 bases at V and 3 bases at J, with 22 bases between the two ends. Germline V gene data show CDR1 as SGHAT and CDR2 as FQDESV (reference sequence). This CDR3 region has 16 residues. CDR3 DNA: TGTGCCAGCCCCATTAGGAGGGGGGAAAGAGACACTGAAGCTTTCTTT. Protein: CASPIRRGERDTEAFF.

V gene TRBV25-1 combines with J gene TRBJ2-7, with 8 bases aligning to TRBD2. J lost 7 bases, V lost 5 bases, and 7 bases had no gene match. Germline V CDR1 and CDR2: MGHDK, SYGVNS. CDR3 length equals 13 residues. CDR3 DNA: TGTGCCAGCAGTTACTCCCCGGGGGGGGAGCAGTACTTC. Residues: CASSYSPGGEQYF.

This sequence joins TRBV7-2 and TRBJ2-3; D is undetermined. The CDR3 runs 14 residues. The germline V gene has CDR1 SGHTA and CDR2 FQGNSA. V was shortened by 5 bases and J by 3 bases, with 12 bases between the two germline ends. The CDR3 DNA reads as TGTGCCAGCAGCGCCATGACCGTGACAGATACGCAGTATTTT. It codes for CASSAMTVTDTQYF.

This clone has more than one count but fewer than ten. Within the sample, other DNA sequences also encode this same CDR3. The chain carries TRBV28 and TRBJ2-7; TRBD1 is a possible D gene (6 bases). The CDR3 runs to 14 residues. From germline, CDR1 is MDHEN and CDR2 SYDVKM. V was clipped by 3 bases and J by 3 bases, with 12 bases between them. CDR3 region: CASSLAGVRYEQYF. Here the CDR3 DNA reads TGTGCCAGCAGTTTGGCAGGGGTCCGCTACGAGCAGTACTTC. Variable domain in full (rest from reference TRBV28 and TRBJ2-7): DVKVTQSSRYLVKRTGEKVFLECVQDMDHENMFWYRQDPGLGLRLIYFSYDVKMKEKGDIPEGYSVSREKKERFSLILESASTNQTSMYLCASSLAGVRYEQYFGPGTRLTVT.

This CDR3 reads CASSLAKHRTNEKLFF. The CDR3 bases are TGTGCCAGCAGCTTAGCGAAACACCGCACTAATGAAAAACTGTTTTTT. The chain combines TRBV7-9 with TRBJ1-4; D gene unclear. V was trimmed by 0 bases and J by 2 bases, leaving 10 bases between them. Germline V CDR1 and CDR2: SEHNR, FQNEAQ (reference sequence). The CDR3 is 16 residues long.

The chain combines TRBV27 with TRBJ2-7; TRBD2 aligns across 8 bases. The V segment lost 10 bases and the J segment 4 bases; nucleotides outside the gene matches: 12. The CDR3 consists of 14 residues. CDR1 is MNHEY and CDR2 is SMNVEV in the germline V gene (reference sequence). CDR3 residues: CATRGGRAFYEQYF. DNA for the CDR3: TGTGCCACACGGGGGGGGAGGGCCTTTTACGAGCAGTACTTC.

Remarks on this clone: This same CDR3 is encoded by further DNA sequences in the sample. This chain uses TRBV27 with TRBJ2-2; a weak D match, TRBD1 (5 bases). The germline V gene encodes CDR1 MNHEY and CDR2 SMNVEV (reference sequence). The CDR3 runs 14 residues. V lost 3 bases to trimming and J lost 1 base, with 6 bases between them. CDR3 nucleotide sequence: TGTGCCAGCAGTTTGGGGCTGAACACCGGGGAGCTGTTTTTT. Protein sequence: CASSLGLNTGELFF.

On this clone: A far larger clone is one base from this, pointing to a likely read error. This sequence joins TRBV6-1 and TRBJ2-7; 13 positions agree with TRBD2. CDR3 size: 15 residues. CDR1 and CDR2 (germline): MNHNS, SASEGT. In DNA, the CDR3 is TGTGCCAGCAGTGAAGGGACTAGCGGGAGTTACGGGCAGTACTTC. Its translation: CASSEGTSGSYGQYF.

The chain has TRBV10-2 and TRBJ1-3; D perhaps matches TRBD1 (6 bases). The V end lost 6 bases, the J end lost 3 bases, and 18 bases lay between the germline ends. This CDR3 is 16 amino acids long. Per germline, CDR1 WSHSY and CDR2 SAAADI. The CDR3 nucleotides are TGCGCCAGCAGCGCCCTGACAGGTTTATTTGGAAACACCATATATTTT. As protein: CASSALTGLFGNTIYF.

The chain recombines TRBV2 with TRBJ1-5; 11 bases are a match to TRBD1. CDR1 and CDR2 from the germline V gene are SNHLY and FYNNEI. The CDR3 is 14 amino acids. The ends lost 6 bases at V and 6 bases at J; junction bases unmatched: 4. CDR3 loop: CASRTGQGVQPQHF. The CDR3 coding sequence is TGTGCCAGCAGGACGGGACAGGGGGTTCAGCCCCAGCATTTT.

This rearrangement joins TRBV15 to TRBJ1-1; D is unclear. The CDR3 totals 13 residues. Trimming shortened V by 9 bases and J by 1 base, and 12 bases separated the two germline ends. CDR1 LNHNV and CDR2 YYDKDF come from the germline V gene (reference sequence). As DNA, the CDR3 is TGTGCCACTCTCGAGCCCGGGAACACTGAAGCTTTCTTT. Translated: CATLEPGNTEAFF.

This clone has only one observation. The chain is built from TRBV6-1 and TRBJ1-5, with D perhaps matching TRBD1 (6 bases). Trimming shortened V by 4 bases and J by 4 bases, and 11 bases separated the two germline ends. The germline CDR1 and CDR2 sequences are MNHNS and SASEGT. This CDR3 is built from 14 residues. The CDR3 DNA reads as TGTGCCAGCAGTGGGAGGGGGTGGAATCAGCCCCAGCATTTT. Protein: CASSGRGWNQPQHF.

This clone occurred once. The gene calls are TRBV15 and TRBJ2-7; D is unresolved. Trimming shortened V by 4 bases and J by 5 bases, and 6 bases separated the two germline ends. Germline V gene lookup returns CDR1 LNHNV and CDR2 YYDKDF (reference sequence). This CDR3 contains 11 residues. The CDR3 sequence: CATSKGNEQYF. As DNA, the CDR3 is TGTGCCACCAGCAAAGGGAACGAGCAGTACTTC.